This T cell receptor (beta chain) emerged from a study of cytomegalovirus exposure and HLA in healthy donors. General observations from the study: According to an earlier analysis, most TCR beta V segments yielded productive rearrangements about 87% or about 30% of the time. Several of the most significant clusters appeared linked to common viral pathogens, based on a later analysis. Under in vitro conditions, a few CMV-associated chains were confirmed as specific for CMV antigens.

The CDR3 totals 18 residues. J was trimmed by 3 bases and V by 0 bases; bases with no gene match: 13. CDR1 is SGHVS, CDR2 FQNEAQ, per germline. With regard to this clone: Its target is not known.

The PCR was carried out with 60 Vbeta primers and 13 Jbeta primers. The method was immunoSEQ multiplex PCR; TCRdb's version includes in-frame clones alone and lacks a portion of them. The sample lists about 200,000 clones; roughly 70% were seen once. This chain joins TRBV7-8 and TRBJ1-1, with TRBD1 matching over 7 bases. The TCR originated in a man between 40 and 49 years old in good health and CMV-seropositive. Sequenced: PBMCs. Here the CDR3 reads CASSLAFRTGQGYTEAFF. CDR3 in DNA: TGTGCCAGCAGCTTAGCTTTTCGGACAGGCCAAGGGTACACTGAAGCTTTCTTT.